Listed below are T cell receptor beta chains from one sample, sequenced in a study of cytomegalovirus exposure and HLA in healthy donors. The protocol was immunoSEQ multiplex PCR, while the TCRdb copy is restricted to in-frame clones and leaves out a portion. The table has 85,000 to 100,000 clones, around 64% seen once. Material: PBMCs. Every receptor here comes from a human donor in good health. Each CDR3 is given with its conserved first and last residue. The D gene is left open where the match is weak. Clone size is shown for a subset of rows, as once, few, many or a class of expanded clone.

v_gene	d_gene	j_gene	abundance	CDR3aa	CDR3nt
TRBV4-1	-	TRBJ1-2	-	CASSQDSAVRPNYGYTF	TGCGCCAGCAGCCAAGATAGTGCTGTCAGGCCGAACTATGGCTACACCTTC
TRBV19	TRBD1	TRBJ2-7	-	CASSSDRGYEQYF	TGTGCCAGTAGTTCTGACAGGGGCTACGAGCAGTACTTC
TRBV9	-	TRBJ2-5	-	CASSRSGDRETQYF	TGTGCCAGCAGCCGTTCGGGGGATAGGGAGACCCAGTACTTC
TRBV18	-	TRBJ1-2	-	CASSPPLRGNYGYTF	TGTGCCAGCTCACCACCTCTGCGGGGTAACTATGGCTACACCTTC
TRBV5-1	-	TRBJ2-2	-	CASSSRNTGELFF	TGCGCCAGCAGCAGCCGGAACACCGGGGAGCTGTTTTTT
TRBV7-6	TRBD1	TRBJ1-2	-	CASSLSGTGGAGTRGYTF	TGTGCCAGCAGCTTGTCCGGGACAGGGGGCGCAGGAACTAGGGGCTACACCTTC
TRBV5-6	TRBD2	TRBJ2-3	-	CASSLAALAVEDTQYF	TGTGCCAGCAGCTTGGCCGCGCTAGCGGTGGAAGATACGCAGTATTTT
TRBV19	-	TRBJ2-3	-	CASSPQVGGSTDTQYF	TGTGCCAGTAGTCCCCAGGTGGGGGGTAGCACAGATACGCAGTATTTT
TRBV2	TRBD2	TRBJ2-3	few	CASTPNGGATDTQYF	TGTGCCAGCACCCCGAACGGGGGGGCCACAGATACGCAGTATTTT
TRBV7-9	-	TRBJ2-5	-	CASRFWGPGETQYF	TGTGCCAGCAGATTCTGGGGGCCAGGAGAGACCCAGTACTTC
TRBV14	TRBD1	TRBJ2-2	-	CASSHFGTANTGELFF	TGTGCCAGCAGCCACTTCGGGACAGCCAACACCGGGGAGCTGTTTTTT
TRBV5-1	TRBD1	TRBJ1-2	few	CASSFSGGYYGYTF	TGCGCCAGCAGCTTCTCAGGGGGCTACTATGGCTACACCTTC
TRBV28	-	TRBJ2-6	few	CASSFSGANVLTF	TGTGCCAGCAGTTTTTCAGGGGCCAACGTCCTGACTTTC
TRBV6-5	-	TRBJ1-5	-	CASSPGGAGYQPQHF	TGTGCCAGCAGCCCCGGAGGGGCTGGGTACCAGCCCCAGCATTTT
TRBV14	-	TRBJ2-5	-	CASSQELFTETQYF	TGTGCCAGCAGCCAAGAGCTATTTACGGAGACCCAGTACTTC
TRBV19	TRBD1	TRBJ1-4	-	CASSINGQGNEKLFF	TGTGCCAGTAGTATAAATGGACAGGGAAACGAAAAACTGTTTTTT
TRBV30	-	TRBJ1-6	-	CAWRERGNSPLHF	TGTGCCTGGAGGGAGCGGGGGAATTCACCCCTCCACTTT
TRBV6-5	-	TRBJ2-2	-	CASTGSRANTGELFF	TGTGCCAGCACGGGTTCACGCGCGAACACCGGGGAGCTGTTTTTT
TRBV10-3	-	TRBJ2-1	-	CAISTTDGPAQFF	TGTGCCATCAGTACGACTGACGGCCCTGCGCAGTTCTTC
TRBV6-5	TRBD1	TRBJ2-7	-	CASSNDWTGIGEQYF	TGTGCCAGCAGCAATGACTGGACAGGGATCGGCGAGCAGTACTTC
TRBV7-9	TRBD2	TRBJ2-1	few	CASSSRGRGGASREQFF	TGTGCCAGCAGCTCCCGGGGGCGCGGGGGGGCGAGTCGCGAGCAGTTCTTC
TRBV5-4	TRBD1	TRBJ2-7	-	CASSLPGQGTLEQYF	TGTGCCAGCAGCTTACCGGGACAGGGGACCCTCGAGCAGTACTTC
TRBV27	-	TRBJ1-1	-	CASSSRRNTEAFF	TGTGCCAGCAGTTCCCGGAGGAACACTGAAGCTTTCTTT
TRBV7-2	-	TRBJ2-7	-	CASSYSSYEQYF	TGTGCCAGCAGTTACAGCTCCTACGAGCAGTACTTC
TRBV7-9	-	TRBJ1-5	-	CASSSNRDQPQHF	TGTGCCAGCAGCTCTAACAGGGATCAGCCCCAGCATTTT
TRBV7-2	-	TRBJ1-3	-	CASSFGVSGNTIYF	TGTGCCAGCAGCTTCGGAGTCTCTGGAAACACCATATATTTT
TRBV19	TRBD2	TRBJ2-5	-	CASSYSGGAGVSETQYF	TGTGCCAGTAGCTATAGCGGGGGGGCCGGGGTTTCAGAGACCCAGTACTTC
TRBV9	-	TRBJ1-1	-	CASSVGQGLGTEAFF	TGTGCCAGCAGCGTAGGGCAGGGGTTGGGCACTGAAGCTTTCTTT
TRBV2	TRBD1	TRBJ2-2	-	CASSGPSTGPGELFF	TGTGCCAGCAGTGGACCCTCGACAGGGCCCGGGGAGCTGTTTTTT
TRBV6-5	TRBD1	TRBJ2-7	few	CASSYSGQGAYEQYF	TGTGCCAGCAGTTACTCGGGACAGGGGGCCTACGAGCAGTACTTC
TRBV2	TRBD1	TRBJ2-1	-	CASSASDRSYNEQFF	TGTGCCAGTTCGGCCTCGGACAGGTCCTACAATGAGCAGTTCTTC
TRBV11-3	TRBD1	TRBJ2-5	-	CASSLRDRGETQYF	TGTGCCAGCAGCTTACGGGACAGGGGAGAGACCCAGTACTTC
TRBV9	TRBD1	TRBJ1-2	-	CASSANTGDRNTF	TGTGCCAGCAGCGCCAACACAGGGGACCGCAACACCTTC
TRBV7-8	-	TRBJ2-2	-	CASSSSILAGTGELFF	TGTGCCAGCAGCTCCAGTATACTCGCGGGGACCGGGGAGCTGTTTTTT
TRBV7-8	-	TRBJ2-1	-	CASSLWRADNEQFF	TGTGCCAGCAGCTTATGGCGGGCCGACAATGAGCAGTTCTTC
TRBV30	-	TRBJ1-5	few	CAWSRINRGNQPQHF	TGTGCCTGGAGCAGAATTAACAGGGGCAATCAGCCCCAGCATTTT
TRBV5-1	-	TRBJ1-1	-	CASSFSLPITEAFF	TGCGCCAGCAGCTTCTCACTACCGATCACTGAAGCTTTCTTT
TRBV7-3	-	TRBJ1-1	-	CASSFGNTEAFF	TGTGCCAGCAGCTTCGGTAACACTGAAGCTTTCTTT
TRBV5-6	-	TRBJ1-6	-	CASSTVRGDSPLHF	TGTGCCAGCAGCACGGTTAGGGGTGATTCACCCCTCCACTTT
TRBV9	TRBD1	TRBJ1-2	few	CASSPRTGNYGYTF	TGTGCCAGCAGCCCCCGGACAGGGAACTATGGCTACACCTTC
TRBV19	-	TRBJ2-3	-	CASSIDLGATDTQYF	TGTGCCAGTAGTATAGATTTGGGGGCGACAGATACGCAGTATTTT
TRBV19	-	TRBJ1-1	-	CASSIGTGFNTEAFF	TGTGCCAGTAGTATAGGAACAGGGTTTAACACTGAAGCTTTCTTT
TRBV7-2	-	TRBJ2-5	-	CASSLARGRETQYF	TGTGCCAGCAGCTTAGCGCGGGGCCGGGAGACCCAGTACTTC
TRBV6-5	TRBD1	TRBJ1-1	-	CASSGGQGAGTEAFF	TGTGCCAGCAGTGGGGGACAGGGAGCGGGCACTGAAGCTTTCTTT
TRBV11-3	-	TRBJ2-3	once	CASSLVGPSTDTQYF	TGTGCCAGCAGCTTAGTGGGGCCTAGCACAGATACGCAGTATTTT
TRBV30	-	TRBJ2-7	-	CAWSADRYEQYF	TGTGCCTGGAGTGCCGACAGGTACGAGCAGTACTTC
TRBV14	-	TRBJ2-1	-	CASSQRSYNEQFF	TGTGCCAGCAGCCAACGGTCCTACAATGAGCAGTTCTTC
TRBV5-4	-	TRBJ2-2	-	CASSEAQRRDTGELFF	TGTGCCAGCAGCGAAGCCCAACGCAGGGACACCGGGGAGCTGTTTTTT
TRBV5-1	-	TRBJ2-7	few	CASSQGKGYEQYF	TGCGCCAGCAGTCAGGGAAAGGGCTACGAGCAGTACTTC